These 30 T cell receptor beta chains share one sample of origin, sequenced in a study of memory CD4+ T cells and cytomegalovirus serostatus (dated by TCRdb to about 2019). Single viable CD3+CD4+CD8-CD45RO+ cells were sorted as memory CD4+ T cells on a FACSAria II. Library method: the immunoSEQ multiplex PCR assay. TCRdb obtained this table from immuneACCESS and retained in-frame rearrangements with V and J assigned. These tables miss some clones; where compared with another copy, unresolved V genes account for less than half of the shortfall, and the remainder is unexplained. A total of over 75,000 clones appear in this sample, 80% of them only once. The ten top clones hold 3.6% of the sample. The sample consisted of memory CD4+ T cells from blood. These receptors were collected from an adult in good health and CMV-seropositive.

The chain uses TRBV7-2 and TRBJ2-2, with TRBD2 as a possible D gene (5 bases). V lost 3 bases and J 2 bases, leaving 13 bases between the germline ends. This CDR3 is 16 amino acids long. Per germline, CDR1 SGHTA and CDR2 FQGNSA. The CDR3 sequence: CASSLHPGINTGELFF. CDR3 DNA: TGTGCCAGCAGCTTGCATCCGGGGATCAACACCGGGGAGCTGTTTTTT.

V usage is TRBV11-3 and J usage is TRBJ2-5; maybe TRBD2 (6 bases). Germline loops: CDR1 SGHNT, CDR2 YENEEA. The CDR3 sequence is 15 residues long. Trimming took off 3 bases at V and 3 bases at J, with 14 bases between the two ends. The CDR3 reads CASSFGGGEKETQYF. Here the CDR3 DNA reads TGTGCCAGCAGCTTCGGTGGAGGGGAGAAAGAGACCCAGTACTTC.

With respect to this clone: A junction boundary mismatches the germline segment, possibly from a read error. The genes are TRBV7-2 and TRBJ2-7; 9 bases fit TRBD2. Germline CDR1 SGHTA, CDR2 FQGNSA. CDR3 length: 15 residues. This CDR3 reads CASSLAGQQSYEQYF. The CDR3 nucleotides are TGTGCCAGCAGCCTAGCGGGACAGCAATCCTACGAGCAGTACTTC. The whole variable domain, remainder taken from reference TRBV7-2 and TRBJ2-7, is GAGVSQSPSNKVTEKGKDVELRCDPISGHTALYWYRQSLGQGLEFLIYFQGNSAPDKSGLPSDRFSAERTGGSVSTLTIQRTQQEDSAVYLCASSLAGQQSYEQYFGPGTRLTVT.

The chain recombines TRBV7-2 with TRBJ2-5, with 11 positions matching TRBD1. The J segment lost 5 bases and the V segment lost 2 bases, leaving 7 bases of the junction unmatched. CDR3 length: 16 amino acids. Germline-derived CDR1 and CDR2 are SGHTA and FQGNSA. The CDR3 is CTSSLIWGTGGETQYF. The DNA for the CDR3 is TGTACCAGCAGCTTAATATGGGGGACAGGGGGGGAGACCCAGTACTTC.

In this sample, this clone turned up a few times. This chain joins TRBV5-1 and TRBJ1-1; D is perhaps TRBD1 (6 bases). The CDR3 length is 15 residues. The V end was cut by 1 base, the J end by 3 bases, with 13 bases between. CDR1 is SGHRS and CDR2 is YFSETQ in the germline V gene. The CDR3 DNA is TGCGCCAGCAGCTTGTCGGGGGCGGTTGACACTGAAGCTTTCTTT. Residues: CASSLSGAVDTEAFF.

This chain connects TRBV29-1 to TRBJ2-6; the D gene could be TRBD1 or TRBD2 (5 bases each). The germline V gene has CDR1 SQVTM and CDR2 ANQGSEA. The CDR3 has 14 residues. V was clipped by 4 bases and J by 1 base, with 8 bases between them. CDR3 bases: TGCAGCGTTGGAGAGGGGTCTGGGGCCAACGTCCTGACTTTC. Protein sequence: CSVGEGSGANVLTF.

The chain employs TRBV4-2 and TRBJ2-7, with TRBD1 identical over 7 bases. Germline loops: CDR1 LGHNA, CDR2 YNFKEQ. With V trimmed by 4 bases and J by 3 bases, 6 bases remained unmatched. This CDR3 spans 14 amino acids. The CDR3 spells CASSLRGTGYEQYF. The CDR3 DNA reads TGTGCCAGCAGCCTCAGGGGGACCGGCTACGAGCAGTACTTC.

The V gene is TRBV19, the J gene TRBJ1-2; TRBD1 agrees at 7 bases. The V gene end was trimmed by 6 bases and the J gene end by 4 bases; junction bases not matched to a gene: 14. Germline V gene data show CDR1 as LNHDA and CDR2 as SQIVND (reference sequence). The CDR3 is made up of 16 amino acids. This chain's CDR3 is CASSARTQGYGYGYTF. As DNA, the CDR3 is TGTGCCAGTAGCGCCAGAACACAGGGGTACGGCTATGGCTACACCTTC.

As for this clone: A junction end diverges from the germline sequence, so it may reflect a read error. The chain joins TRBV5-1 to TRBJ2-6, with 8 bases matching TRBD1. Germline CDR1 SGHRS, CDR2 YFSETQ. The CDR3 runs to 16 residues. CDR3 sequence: CASSLSGGEGANVLTF. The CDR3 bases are TGCGCCAGCAGCTTATCAGGGGGCGAGGGGGCTAACGTCCTGACTTTC.

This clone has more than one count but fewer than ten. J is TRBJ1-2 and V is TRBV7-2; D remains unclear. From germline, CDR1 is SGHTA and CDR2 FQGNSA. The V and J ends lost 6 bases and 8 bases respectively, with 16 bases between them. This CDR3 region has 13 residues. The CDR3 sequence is CASRQPAVGGYTF. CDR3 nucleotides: TGTGCCAGCAGGCAACCCGCCGTAGGAGGCTACACCTTC.

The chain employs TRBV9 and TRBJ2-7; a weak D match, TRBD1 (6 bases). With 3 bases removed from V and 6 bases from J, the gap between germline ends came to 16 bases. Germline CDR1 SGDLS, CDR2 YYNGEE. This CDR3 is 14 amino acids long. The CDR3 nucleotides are TGTGCCAGCAGCGCCTCGGGACATGAGGTCGAGCAGTACTTC. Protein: CASSASGHEVEQYF. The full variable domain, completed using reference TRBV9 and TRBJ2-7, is DSGVTQTPKHLITATGQRVTLRCSPRSGDLSVYWYQQSLDQGLQFLIQYYNGEERAKGNILERFSAQQFPDLHSELNLSSLELGDSALYFCASSASGHEVEQYFGPGTRLTVT.

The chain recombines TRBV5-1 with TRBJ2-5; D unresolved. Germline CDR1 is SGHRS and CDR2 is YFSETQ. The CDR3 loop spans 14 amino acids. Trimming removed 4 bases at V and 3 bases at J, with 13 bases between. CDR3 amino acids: CASSRSLSKETQYF. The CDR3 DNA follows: TGCGCCAGCAGCCGATCCCTGTCCAAAGAGACCCAGTACTTC.

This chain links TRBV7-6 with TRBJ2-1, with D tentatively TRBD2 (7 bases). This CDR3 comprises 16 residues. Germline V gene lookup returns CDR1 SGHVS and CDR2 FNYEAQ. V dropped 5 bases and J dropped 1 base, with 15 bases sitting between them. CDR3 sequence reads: CASSRGGGLSYNEQFF. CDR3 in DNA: TGTGCCAGCAGCAGAGGGGGGGGACTATCCTACAATGAGCAGTTCTTC.

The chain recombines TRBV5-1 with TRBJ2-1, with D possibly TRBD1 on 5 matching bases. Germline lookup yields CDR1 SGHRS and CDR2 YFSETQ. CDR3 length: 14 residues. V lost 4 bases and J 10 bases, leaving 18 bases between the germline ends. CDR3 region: CASSPRVGAGEQFF. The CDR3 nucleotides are TGCGCCAGCAGCCCCCGGGTAGGGGCAGGGGAGCAGTTCTTC.

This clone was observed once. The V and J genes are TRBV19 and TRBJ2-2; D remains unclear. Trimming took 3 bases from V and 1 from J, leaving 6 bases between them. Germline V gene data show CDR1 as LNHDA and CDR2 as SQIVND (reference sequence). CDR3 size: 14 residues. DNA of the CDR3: TGTGCCAGTAGTATCACTAAGAACACCGGGGAGCTGTTTTTT. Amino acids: CASSITKNTGELFF.

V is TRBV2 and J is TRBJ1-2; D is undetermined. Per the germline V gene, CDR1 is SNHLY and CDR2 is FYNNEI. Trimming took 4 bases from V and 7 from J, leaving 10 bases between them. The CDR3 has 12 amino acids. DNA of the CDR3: TGTGCCAGCAGTGGGCTGGTGCGTGGCTACACCTTC. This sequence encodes CASSGLVRGYTF.

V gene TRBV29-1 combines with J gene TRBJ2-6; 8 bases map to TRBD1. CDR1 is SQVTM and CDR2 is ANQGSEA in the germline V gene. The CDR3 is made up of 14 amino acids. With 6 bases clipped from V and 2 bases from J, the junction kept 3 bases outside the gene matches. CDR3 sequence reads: CSVLQGAGANVLTF. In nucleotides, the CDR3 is TGCAGCGTCCTACAGGGGGCTGGGGCCAACGTCCTGACTTTC.

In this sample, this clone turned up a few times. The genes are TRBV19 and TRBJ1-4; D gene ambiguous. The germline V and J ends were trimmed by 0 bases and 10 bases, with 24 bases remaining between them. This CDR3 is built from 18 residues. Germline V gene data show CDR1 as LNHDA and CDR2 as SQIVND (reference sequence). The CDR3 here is CASSIDRGAMGESGKLFF. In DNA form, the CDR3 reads TGTGCCAGTAGTATAGATCGTGGAGCGATGGGCGAAAGTGGAAAACTGTTTTTT.

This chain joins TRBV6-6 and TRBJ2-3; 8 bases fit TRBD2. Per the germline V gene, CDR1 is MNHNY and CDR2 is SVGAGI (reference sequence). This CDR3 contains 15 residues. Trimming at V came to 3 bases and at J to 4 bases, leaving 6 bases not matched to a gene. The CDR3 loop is CASSYPGLGADTQYF. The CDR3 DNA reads TGTGCCAGCAGTTATCCGGGACTAGGCGCAGATACGCAGTATTTT.

The CDR3 bases are TGTGCCAGCAGCAAAGTTAGATGGGAGGGGGACAGGAGCTCCTACGAGCAGTACTTC. Protein: CASSKVRWEGDRSSYEQYF. This chain links TRBV21-1 with TRBJ2-7; the table's D call TRBD1 went unverified against the DNA. TRBV21-1 counts as a pseudogene. The CDR3 has 19 residues.

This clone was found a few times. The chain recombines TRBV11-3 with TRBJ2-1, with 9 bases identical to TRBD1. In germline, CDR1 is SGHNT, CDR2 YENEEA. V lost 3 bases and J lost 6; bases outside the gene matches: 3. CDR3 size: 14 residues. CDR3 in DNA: TGTGCCAGCAGCTTTGGGACAGGGAGCAATGAGCAGTTCTTC. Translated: CASSFGTGSNEQFF.

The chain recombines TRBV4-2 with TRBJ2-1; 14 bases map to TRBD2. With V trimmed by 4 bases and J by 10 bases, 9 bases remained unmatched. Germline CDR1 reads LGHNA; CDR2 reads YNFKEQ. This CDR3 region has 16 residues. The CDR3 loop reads CASSRGTSGSEMEQFF. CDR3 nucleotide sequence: TGTGCCAGCAGCCGAGGGACTAGCGGGAGCGAGATGGAGCAGTTCTTC.

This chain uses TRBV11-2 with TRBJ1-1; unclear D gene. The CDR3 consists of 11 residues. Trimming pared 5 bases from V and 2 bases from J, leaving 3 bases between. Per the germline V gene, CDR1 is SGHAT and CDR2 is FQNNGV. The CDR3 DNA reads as TGTGCCAGCAGCCCAAACACTGAAGCTTTCTTT. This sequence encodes CASSPNTEAFF.

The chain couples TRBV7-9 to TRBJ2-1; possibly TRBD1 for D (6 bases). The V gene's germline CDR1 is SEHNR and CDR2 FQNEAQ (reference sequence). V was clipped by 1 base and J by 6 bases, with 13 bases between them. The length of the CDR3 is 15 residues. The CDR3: CASSLERLGGNEQFF. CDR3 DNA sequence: TGTGCCAGCAGCTTAGAGCGGCTAGGGGGCAATGAGCAGTTCTTC.

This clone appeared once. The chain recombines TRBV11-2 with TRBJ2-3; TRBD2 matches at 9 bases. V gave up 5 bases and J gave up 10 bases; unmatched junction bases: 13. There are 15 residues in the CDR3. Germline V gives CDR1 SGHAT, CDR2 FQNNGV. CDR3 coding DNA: TGTGCCAGCAGCCCGGGCGGGAGGGCCCTCCAATCGCAGTATTTT. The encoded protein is CASSPGGRALQSQYF.

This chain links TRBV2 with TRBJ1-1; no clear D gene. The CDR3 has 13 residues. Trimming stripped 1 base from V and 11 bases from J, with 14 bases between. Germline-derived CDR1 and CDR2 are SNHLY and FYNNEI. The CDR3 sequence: CASSEEVVSVAFF. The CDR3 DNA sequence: TGTGCCAGCAGTGAAGAAGTCGTATCAGTTGCTTTCTTT.

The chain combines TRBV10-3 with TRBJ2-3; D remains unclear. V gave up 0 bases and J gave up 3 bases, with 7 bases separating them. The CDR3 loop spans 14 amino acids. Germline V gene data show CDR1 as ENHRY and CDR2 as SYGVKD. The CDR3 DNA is TGTGCCATCAGTGAGTCTAGGGATACAGATACGCAGTATTTT. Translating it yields CAISESRDTDTQYF.

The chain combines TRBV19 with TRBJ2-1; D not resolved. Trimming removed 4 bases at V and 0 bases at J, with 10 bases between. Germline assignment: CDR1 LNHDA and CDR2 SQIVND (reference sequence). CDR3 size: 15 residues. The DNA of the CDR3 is TGTGCCAGTAGTAATATAATCAGCTCCTACAATGAGCAGTTCTTC. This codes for CASSNIISSYNEQFF.

The DNA of the CDR3 is TGCGCCAGCAGCCAAGAATGGGAGGACTACGAGCAGTACTTC. Its translation: CASSQEWEDYEQYF. V and J are TRBV4-1 and TRBJ2-7, with a tentative D call TRBD2 (6 bases). Germline loops: CDR1 MGHRA, CDR2 YSYEKL. V lost 0 bases, J lost 3 bases, and 9 bases lay in between. The CDR3 is made up of 14 amino acids.

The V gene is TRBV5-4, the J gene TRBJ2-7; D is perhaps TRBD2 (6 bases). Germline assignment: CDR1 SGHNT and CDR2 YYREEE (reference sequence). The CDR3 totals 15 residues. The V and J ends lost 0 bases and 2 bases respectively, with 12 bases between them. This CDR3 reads CASSLGGSGPYEQYF. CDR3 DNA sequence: TGTGCCAGCAGCTTGGGGGGGAGCGGGCCCTACGAGCAGTACTTC.